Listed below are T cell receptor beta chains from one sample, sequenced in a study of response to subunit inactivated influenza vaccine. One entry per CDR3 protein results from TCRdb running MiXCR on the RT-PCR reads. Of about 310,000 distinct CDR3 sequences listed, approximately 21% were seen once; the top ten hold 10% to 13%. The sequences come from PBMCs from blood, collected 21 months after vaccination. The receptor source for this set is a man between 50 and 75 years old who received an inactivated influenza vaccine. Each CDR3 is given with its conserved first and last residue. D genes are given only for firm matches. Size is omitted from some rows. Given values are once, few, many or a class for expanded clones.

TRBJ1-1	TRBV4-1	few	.	TGCGCCAGCAGCCAAGAAGGAACGGGTTGGGGGGTGACTGAAGCTTTCTTT	CASSQEGTGWGVTEAFF
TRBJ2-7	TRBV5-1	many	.	TGCGCCAGCAGTTCAGGGGGGACCTACGAGCAGTACTTC	CASSSGGTYEQYF
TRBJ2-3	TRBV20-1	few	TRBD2	TGCAGTGCTAGAGATCGATCGACTAGCGGGACAGATACGCAGTATTTT	CSARDRSTSGTDTQYF
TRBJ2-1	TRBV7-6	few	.	TGTGCCAGCAGCTTAGGGGCGGGGCCCAATGAGCAGTTCTTC	CASSLGAGPNEQFF
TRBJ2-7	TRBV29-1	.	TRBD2	TGCAGCGCCGTGACTAGCGGGGCCTACGAGCAGTACTTC	CSAVTSGAYEQYF
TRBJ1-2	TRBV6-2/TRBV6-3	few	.	TGTGCCAGCACCGGACAGCTCTATGGCTACACCTTC	CASTGQLYGYTF
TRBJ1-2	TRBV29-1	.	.	TGCAGCGTTGAAGGGGCAGTCCGAAGTGGCTACACCTTC	CSVEGAVRSGYTF
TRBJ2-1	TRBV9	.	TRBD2	TGTGCCAGCAGCGTAGGGACTAGCGGGCTATTGGGGTATGGGCAGTTCTTC	CASSVGTSGLLGYGQFF
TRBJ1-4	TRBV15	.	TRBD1	TGTGCCACCAGCAGCGACAGGGACCGGGGGATGACTAATGAAAAACTGTTTTTT	CATSSDRDRGMTNEKLFF
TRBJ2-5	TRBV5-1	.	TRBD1	TGCGCCAGCAGCCAAGGCCAGGGGGCTTTTGGTGAGACCCAGTACTTC	CASSQGQGAFGETQYF
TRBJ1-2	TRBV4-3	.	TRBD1	TGCGCCAGCAGCCACCAGGGACCGGGACAGCTTATTTATGGCTACACCTTC	CASSHQGPGQLIYGYTF
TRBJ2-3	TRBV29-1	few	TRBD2	TGCAGCGTTGCTCTAGCGGGGATGAATACGCAGTATTTT	CSVALAGMNTQYF
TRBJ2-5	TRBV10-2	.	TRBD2	TGCGCCAGCAAGACTAGCGGGGGATCAGAGACCCAGTACTTC	CASKTSGGSETQYF
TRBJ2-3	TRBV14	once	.	TGTGCCAGCAGCCAAGTCGGAGGGGCCACAGATACGCAGTATTTT	CASSQVGGATDTQYF
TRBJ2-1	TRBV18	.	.	TGTGCCAGCTCACCTACGGGGGATGAGCAGTTCTTC	CASSPTGDEQFF
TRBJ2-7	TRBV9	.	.	TGTGCCAGCAGCGTAGGGCAGAGGGACGAGCAGTACTTC	CASSVGQRDEQYF
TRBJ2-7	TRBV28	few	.	TGTGCCAGCAGCCCAGGGTACTGGAGCGAGCAGTACTTC	CASSPGYWSEQYF
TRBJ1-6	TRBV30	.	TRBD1	TGTGCCTGGAGATACGGACAGGGGGCCTCCGTGGCACCCCTCCACTTT	CAWRYGQGASVAPLHF